The 8 T cell receptor beta chains listed next were all sequenced from one sample in a study of T cell responses to AZD1222 COVID-19 vaccine. Repertoires were generated with immunoSEQ multiplex PCR, while TCRdb's copy carries only in-frame clones and drops some. Seen here are over 130,000 clones, 90% to 95% observed once, and the top ten hold about 3.7%. Sample: peripheral blood, taken 28 days after the second AZD1222 dose. These receptors were collected from an adult who received the AZD1222 COVID-19 vaccine.

V is TRBV4-1 and J is TRBJ2-7; the D gene is possibly TRBD2 (6 bases). The germline V and J ends were trimmed by 1 base and 2 bases, with 18 bases remaining between them. Looked up from germline, CDR1 is MGHRA and CDR2 is YSYEKL. CDR3 length: 17 residues. CDR3 coding DNA: TGCGCCAGCAGCCAAGGAGGGGACGTAGCGGAGCCCTACGAGCAGTACTTC. This codes for CASSQGGDVAEPYEQYF.

The J gene is TRBJ2-7, the V gene TRBV10-3, with 7 bases aligning to TRBD1. CDR1 is ENHRY, CDR2 SYGVKD, per germline. This CDR3 has 12 residues. V shed 6 bases and J 3 bases; nucleotides not matched to a gene: 2. The CDR3 nucleotides read TGTGCCATCAGGGCAGGGGGCTACGAGCAGTACTTC. Translated, it gives CAIRAGGYEQYF.

CDR3 bases: TGTGCCACCAGTGGCAACACAGATACGCAGTATTTT. Its protein is CATSGNTDTQYF. This chain uses TRBV24-1 with TRBJ2-3; no reliable D call. V was shortened by 5 bases and J by 2 bases, with 4 bases between the two germline ends. Germline V gives CDR1 KGHDR, CDR2 SFDVKD. The CDR3 covers 12 residues.

The chain links TRBV2 to TRBJ1-2, with D possibly being TRBD1 (5 bases). Germline lookup yields CDR1 SNHLY and CDR2 FYNNEI. V dropped 6 bases and J dropped 5 bases, with 19 bases sitting between them. The CDR3 sequence is 15 residues long. CDR3 bases: TGTGCCAGCAGGGGGGTGGTAGGGGTTGGGTATGGCTACACCTTC. Protein: CASRGVVGVGYGYTF.

The genes are TRBV7-9 and TRBJ1-1, with unresolved D. Germline values: CDR1 SEHNR, CDR2 FQNEAQ (reference sequence). This CDR3 spans 14 amino acids. Trimming shortened V by 1 base and J by 9 bases, and 15 bases separated the two germline ends. The CDR3 DNA is TGTGCCAGCAGCTTAGGAGGTGTTAACAGACAAGCTTTCTTT. Its translation: CASSLGGVNRQAFF.

The chain recombines TRBV12-3 or TRBV12-4 with TRBJ1-4; D perhaps matches TRBD1 (5 bases). This CDR3 comprises 13 residues. V was cut by 5 bases and J by 8 bases, with 12 bases left in between. The CDR3 is CASSGGWGEKLFF. The CDR3 region has the DNA TGTGCCAGCAGTGGGGGTTGGGGCGAAAAACTGTTTTTT.

This chain joins TRBV10-3 and TRBJ1-3; tentative D call: TRBD1 (6 bases). The CDR3 has 16 residues. Germline V gives CDR1 ENHRY, CDR2 SYGVKD. Trimming removed 3 bases at V and 0 bases at J, with 12 bases between. CDR3 nucleotides: TGTGCCATCAGTGATTCGGCGGGGGCCTCTGGAAACACCATATATTTT. Protein sequence: CAISDSAGASGNTIYF.

The rearrangement joins TRBV6-6 to TRBJ1-6; 8 bases align to TRBD1. Germline loops: CDR1 MNHNY, CDR2 SVGAGI (reference sequence). J lost 15 bases, V lost 6 bases, and 13 bases had no gene match. The CDR3 covers 14 residues. The CDR3 loop is CASRTGTGGSILHF. CDR3 in DNA: TGTGCCAGCAGGACCGGGACAGGAGGATCAATCCTCCACTTT.